The clone carrying this T cell receptor (beta chain) was observed a few times. Its antigen is undetermined. This record belongs to a study of cytomegalovirus exposure and HLA in healthy donors. Study outcomes and limitations: Altogether, 150 to 200 TCR beta chains were recorded as cytomegalovirus-associated.

CDR3 length: 14 amino acids. V shed 4 bases and J shed 0 bases, with 7 bases lying between them. The germline V gene encodes CDR1 SNHLY and CDR2 FYNNEI. The primer mix had 60 Vbeta and 13 Jbeta primers. Using immunoSEQ multiplex PCR, the repertoire was profiled, and TCRdb retains in-frame clones only, with some absent. The sample has fewer than 70,000 clones; around 74% are singletons. This receptor was identified in a woman aged 60-70 years in good health and CMV-seropositive. The chain is built from TRBV2 and TRBJ1-3; no firm D call. Specimen: PBMCs. CDR3 in DNA: TGTGCCAGCAGTGGACGGAGCTCTGGAAACACCATATATTTT. Protein: CASSGRSSGNTIYF. Together with reference TRBV2 and TRBJ1-3, the CDR3 gives the full variable domain: EPEVTQTPSHQVTQMGQEVILRCVPISNHLYFYWYRQILGQKVEFLVSFYNNEISEKSEIFDDQFSVERPDGSNFTLKIRSTKLEDSAMYFCASSGRSSGNTIYFGEGSWLTVV.